A single sample gave rise to the 8 T cell receptor beta chains below, sequenced in a study of blood T cell repertoires in COVID-19. Assay used: immunoSEQ multiplex PCR; TCRdb lists only in-frame clones, some missing. The sample shows about 170,000 clones, approximately 82% of them seen only once. Sequences were obtained from peripheral blood. Source of these receptors: a woman aged 80 or over with acute or convalescent COVID-19.

This clone came up a few times. The V gene is TRBV7-8, the J gene TRBJ1-5, with D unresolved. CDR1 is SGHVS, CDR2 FQNEAQ, per germline. V was clipped by 1 base and J by 1 base, with 8 bases between them. The length of the CDR3 is 15 residues. CDR3 protein: CASSLGEYSNQPQHF. As DNA, the CDR3 is TGTGCCAGCAGCTTAGGGGAGTACAGCAATCAGCCCCAGCATTTT.

This sequence joins TRBV6-6 and TRBJ2-2; 7 nucleotides agree with TRBD1. CDR1 is MNHNY, CDR2 SVGAGI, per germline (reference sequence). Trimming cost V 4 bases and J 7 bases; bases outside gene matches: 3. CDR3 length: 13 amino acids. The CDR3 DNA reads as TGTGCCAGCAGTTCGACAGGGTACGGGGAGCTGTTTTTT. Amino acid sequence: CASSSTGYGELFF.

The gene calls are TRBV10-3 and TRBJ1-1; tentatively, D is TRBD1 (6 bases). Germline CDR1 and CDR2: ENHRY and SYGVKD. The CDR3 loop spans 14 amino acids. V was cut by 4 bases and J by 5 bases, with 14 bases left in between. CDR3 sequence: CAISVLGARTEAFF. The CDR3, as DNA: TGTGCCATCAGTGTCCTGGGGGCTCGAACTGAAGCTTTCTTT.

The CDR3 spells CATQPIGLAASEQFF. CDR3 sequence (DNA): TGTGCCACACAGCCTATTGGACTAGCTGCCTCGGAGCAGTTCTTC. J is TRBJ2-1 and V is TRBV7-9, with 8 nucleotides matching TRBD2. This CDR3 comprises 15 residues. From germline, CDR1 is SEHNR and CDR2 FQNEAQ (reference sequence). Trimming at V came to 10 bases and at J to 10 bases, leaving 18 bases not matched to a gene.

The chain combines TRBV29-1 with TRBJ2-1; 7 nucleotides agree with TRBD1. This CDR3 is 12 amino acids long. Germline CDR1 SQVTM, CDR2 ANQGSEA. V was pared by 8 bases and J by 7 bases, with 8 bases of the junction left unmatched. The chain's CDR3 is CSFQTGLNEQFF. CDR3 DNA: TGCAGCTTTCAGACAGGGCTGAATGAGCAGTTCTTC.

The chain joins TRBV9 to TRBJ2-5, with 9 nucleotides matching TRBD2. Germline V gene sequence: CDR1 SGDLS, CDR2 YYNGEE. V trimming: 3 bases; J trimming: 2 bases; junction bases outside the gene matches: 8. The CDR3 consists of 16 residues. The CDR3, as DNA: TGTGCCAGCAGCGACCCCGGGACTAGCACACAAGAGACCCAGTACTTC. It is translated as CASSDPGTSTQETQYF.

Concerning this clone: Other DNA sequences of this sample code for an identical CDR3. The chain recombines TRBV2 with TRBJ2-7, with D possibly TRBD2 on 7 matching bases. Germline-derived CDR1 and CDR2 are SNHLY and FYNNEI. V lost 7 bases and J 0 bases, leaving 10 bases between the germline ends. The CDR3 contains 13 residues. CDR3: CASIGGLSYEQYF. The CDR3 DNA sequence: TGTGCCAGCATCGGGGGGCTCTCCTACGAGCAGTACTTC.

This clone was observed a single time. This rearrangement joins TRBV5-1 to TRBJ2-5; TRBD2 is a possible D gene (6 bases). The ends were cut back, 0 bases at V and 6 bases at J, with 15 bases in the middle. The CDR3 spans 15 residues. From germline, CDR1 is SGHRS and CDR2 YFSETQ. CDR3 amino acids: CASSLETGSVKTQYF. The CDR3 coding sequence is TGCGCCAGCAGCTTGGAGACCGGGAGCGTAAAGACCCAGTACTTC.